This T cell receptor beta chain emerged from a study of blood T cell repertoires in COVID-19. Study in general: COVID-19 samples collected from the United States, Italy and Spain covered acute and convalescent phases. The cDNA or gDNA used as material had been derived from T cells, B-cell-depleted T cells, or PBMCs.

V was clipped by 9 bases and J by 6 bases; unmatched bases: 18. The germline CDR1 and CDR2 sequences are LGHNA and YNFKEQ. The length of the CDR3 is 16 residues. The authors' processing: Using reference gene primer amplification, nucleated cell counts were estimated. Profiled with immunoSEQ multiplex PCR; TCRdb holds only in-frame clones, not every one. That table supplies the V and J calls and clone size; D and trimming were determined from the DNA. The table shows about 74,000 clones, with 84% occurring only once. The receptor was derived from a man between 45 and 60 years old with active COVID-19. The chain is built from TRBV4-2 and TRBJ2-3; 7 nucleotides align to TRBD2. The material sequenced was peripheral blood. In nucleotides, the CDR3 is TGTGCCAGTACCCGGGGGAGCGGGACGGCGGTGGATACGCAGTATTTT. It translates to CASTRGSGTAVDTQYF.